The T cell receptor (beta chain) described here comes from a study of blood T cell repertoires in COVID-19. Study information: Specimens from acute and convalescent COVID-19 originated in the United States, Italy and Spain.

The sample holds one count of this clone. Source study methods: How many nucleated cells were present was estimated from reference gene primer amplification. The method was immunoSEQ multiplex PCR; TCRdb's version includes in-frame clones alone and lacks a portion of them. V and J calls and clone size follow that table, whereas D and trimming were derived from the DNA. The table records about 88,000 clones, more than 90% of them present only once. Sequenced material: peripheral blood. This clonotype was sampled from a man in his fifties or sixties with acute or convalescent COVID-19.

CDR3 in amino acids: CASSLGLVYEQYF. CDR3 nucleotides: TGTGCCAGCAGCTTGGGACTTGTCTACGAGCAGTACTTC. This chain joins TRBV11-2 and TRBJ2-7; a weak D match, TRBD2 (6 bases). The germline gives CDR1 SGHAT, CDR2 FQNNGV. The V end was cut by 3 bases, the J end by 3 bases, with 9 bases between. The CDR3 extends over 13 amino acids.